This TCR beta chain emerged from a study of cytomegalovirus exposure and HLA in healthy donors. In its sample, this clone was seen once. The PCR made use of 60 Vbeta and 13 Jbeta primers. Produced via immunoSEQ multiplex PCR; TCRdb's table is partial and in-frame only. The table has some 150,000 clones, 70% to 80% seen once. This CDR3 comprises 14 residues. From germline, CDR1 is LNHNV and CDR2 YYDKDF (reference sequence). Trimming took 0 bases from V and 6 from J; bases not matched to a gene: 1. The sequence was collected from a man aged 18 to 30 in good health and CMV-seropositive. The sample was PBMCs. The chain couples TRBV15 to TRBJ1-5; 8 bases fit TRBD1. The CDR3 nucleotides read TGTGCCACCAGCAGAGACAGGGGGCTTCAGCCCCAGCATTTT. Translation: CATSRDRGLQPQHF.